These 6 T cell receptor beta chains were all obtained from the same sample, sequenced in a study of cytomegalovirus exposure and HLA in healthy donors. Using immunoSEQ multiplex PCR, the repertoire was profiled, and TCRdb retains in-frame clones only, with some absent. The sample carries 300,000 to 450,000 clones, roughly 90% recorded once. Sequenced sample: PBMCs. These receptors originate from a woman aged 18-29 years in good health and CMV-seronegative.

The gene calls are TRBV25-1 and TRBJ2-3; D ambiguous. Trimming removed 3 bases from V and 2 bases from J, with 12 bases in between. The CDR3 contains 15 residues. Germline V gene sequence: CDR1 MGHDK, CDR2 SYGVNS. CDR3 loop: CASSDTHLPTDTQYF. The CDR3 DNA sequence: TGTGCCAGCAGTGATACGCATCTACCCACAGATACGCAGTATTTT.

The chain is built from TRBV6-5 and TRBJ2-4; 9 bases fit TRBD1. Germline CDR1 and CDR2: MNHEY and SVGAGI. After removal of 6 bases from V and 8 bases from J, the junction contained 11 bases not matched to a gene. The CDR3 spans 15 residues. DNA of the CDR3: TGTGCCAGCAGACCCGGGGACAGGGTCTGGGACATTCAGTACTTC. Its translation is CASRPGDRVWDIQYF.

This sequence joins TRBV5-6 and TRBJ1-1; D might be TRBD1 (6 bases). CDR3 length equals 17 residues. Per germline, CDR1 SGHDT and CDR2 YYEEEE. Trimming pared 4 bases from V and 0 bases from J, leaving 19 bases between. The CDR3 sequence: CASSPFDRNSLNTEAFF. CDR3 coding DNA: TGTGCCAGCAGCCCGTTCGACAGGAACTCCCTGAACACTGAAGCTTTCTTT.

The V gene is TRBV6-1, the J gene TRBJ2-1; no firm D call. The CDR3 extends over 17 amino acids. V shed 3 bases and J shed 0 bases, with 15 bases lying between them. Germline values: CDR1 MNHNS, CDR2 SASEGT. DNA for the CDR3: TGTGCCAGCAGTGACCGTCTGGGCTCGAGCTCCTACAATGAGCAGTTCTTC. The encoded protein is CASSDRLGSSSYNEQFF.

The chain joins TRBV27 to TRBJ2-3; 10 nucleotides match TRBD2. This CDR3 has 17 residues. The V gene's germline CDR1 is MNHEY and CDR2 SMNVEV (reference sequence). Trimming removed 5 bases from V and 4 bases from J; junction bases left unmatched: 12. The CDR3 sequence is CASSPLGAGGPSDTQYF. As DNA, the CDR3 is TGTGCCAGCAGTCCCCTAGGAGCGGGAGGGCCATCAGATACGCAGTATTTT.

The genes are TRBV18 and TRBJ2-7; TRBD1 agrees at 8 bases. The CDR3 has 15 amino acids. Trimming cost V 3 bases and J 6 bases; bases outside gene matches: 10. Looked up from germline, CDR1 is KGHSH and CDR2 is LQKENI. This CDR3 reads CASSPDRVGAVEQYF. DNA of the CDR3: TGTGCCAGCTCACCGGACAGGGTAGGTGCGGTCGAGCAGTACTTC.